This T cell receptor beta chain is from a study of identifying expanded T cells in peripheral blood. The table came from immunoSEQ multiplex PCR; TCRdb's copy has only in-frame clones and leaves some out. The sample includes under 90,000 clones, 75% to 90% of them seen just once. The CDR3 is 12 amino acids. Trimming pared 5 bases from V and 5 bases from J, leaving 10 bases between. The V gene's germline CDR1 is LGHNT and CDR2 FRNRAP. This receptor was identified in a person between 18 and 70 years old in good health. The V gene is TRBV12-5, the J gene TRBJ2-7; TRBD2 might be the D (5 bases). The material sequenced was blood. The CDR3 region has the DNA TGTGCTAGTGGTCGGGATTCCCACGAGCAGTACTTC. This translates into CASGRDSHEQYF.